What follows are 15 T cell receptor beta chains derived from one specimen sequenced in a study of cytomegalovirus exposure and HLA in healthy donors. Researchers ran the PCR with 60 Vbeta and 13 Jbeta primers. Using immunoSEQ multiplex PCR, the repertoire was profiled, and TCRdb retains in-frame clones only, with some absent. The sample includes about 210,000 clones, more than 75% of them seen just once. Sequenced: PBMCs. The receptor set was obtained from a woman between 25 and 40 years old in good health and CMV-seropositive.

The rearrangement uses TRBV4-2 and TRBJ2-1; 13 bases match TRBD2. The junction had 7 bases not matched to a gene; V was cut back by 2 bases and J by 9 bases. The CDR3 sequence is 16 residues long. Germline loops: CDR1 LGHNA, CDR2 YNFKEQ. The CDR3 sequence is CASSQPGLAGTGEQFF. DNA for the CDR3: TGTGCCAGCAGCCAACCGGGACTAGCGGGAACGGGTGAGCAGTTCTTC.

In its sample, this clone was seen once. This chain uses TRBV10-2 with TRBJ2-3; 13 nucleotides line up with TRBD2. Trimming at V came to 8 bases and at J to 4 bases, leaving 6 bases not matched to a gene. The CDR3 length is 15 residues. Germline CDR1 is WSHSY and CDR2 is SAAADI. The CDR3 sequence: CASRGTSGNSDTQYF. DNA for the CDR3: TGCGCCAGCCGAGGGACTAGCGGGAACTCAGATACGCAGTATTTT.

The V and J genes are TRBV6-6 and TRBJ2-1; 7 nucleotides agree with TRBD2. The V gene end was trimmed by 7 bases and the J gene end by 2 bases; junction bases not matched to a gene: 8. Germline V gives CDR1 MNHNY, CDR2 SVGAGI (reference sequence). This CDR3 region has 15 residues. CDR3 in DNA: TGTGCCAGCACTCCTTCCGGGAGGACCTACAATGAGCAGTTCTTC. Encoded protein: CASTPSGRTYNEQFF.

The chain combines TRBV18 with TRBJ2-5; unclear D gene. V was trimmed by 2 bases and J by 2 bases, leaving 15 bases between them. The CDR3 totals 16 residues. Germline CDR1 and CDR2: KGHSH and LQKENI. CDR3 in amino acids: CASSPISTPRQETQYF. The CDR3 DNA sequence: TGTGCCAGCTCACCAATCTCGACTCCCCGACAAGAGACCCAGTACTTC.

The rearrangement uses TRBV10-3 and TRBJ1-5, with TRBD1 matching over 9 bases. The ends lost 0 bases at V and 7 bases at J; junction bases unmatched: 4. Germline V gene lookup returns CDR1 ENHRY and CDR2 SYGVKD. The CDR3 sequence is 15 residues long. This chain's CDR3 is CAISESQDRGQPQHF. The CDR3 region has the DNA TGTGCCATCAGTGAGTCCCAGGACAGGGGACAGCCCCAGCATTTT.

The chain employs TRBV28 and TRBJ1-2; possible D gene TRBD1, 5 bases. V lost 9 bases, J lost 0 bases, and 14 bases lay in between. The CDR3 runs 14 residues. CDR1 and CDR2 from the germline V gene are MDHEN and SYDVKM. The CDR3: CASWEGVANYGYTF. The CDR3 coding sequence is TGTGCCAGTTGGGAAGGGGTAGCTAACTATGGCTACACCTTC.

This chain links TRBV5-3 with TRBJ1-1, with D possibly matching TRBD1 (5 bases). TRBV5-3 falls under the ORF class, with uncertain function. The CDR3 has 17 amino acids. V gave up 4 bases and J gave up 1 base, with 20 bases separating them. The CDR3 DNA sequence: TGTGCCAGAAGCATACCTGACAGTGGGAGGAGGAACACTGAAGCTTTCTTT. As protein: CARSIPDSGRRNTEAFF.

This chain links TRBV6-5 with TRBJ2-5; 8 nucleotides line up with TRBD1. The DNA end is more similar to TRBJ2-7, so the J call may be wrong. Germline V CDR1 and CDR2: MNHEY, SVGAGI. CDR3 length: 14 amino acids. The CDR3 region is CASRRGQAFDEQYF. CDR3 in DNA: TGTGCCAGCAGAAGGGGACAGGCTTTTGACGAGCAGTACTTC.

The chain employs TRBV28 and TRBJ1-3, with D possibly matching TRBD1 (6 bases). The CDR3 consists of 16 residues. Trimming left V 6 bases short and J 0 bases short, with 15 bases between. Germline V gene lookup returns CDR1 MDHEN and CDR2 SYDVKM. In nucleotides, the CDR3 is TGTGCCAGCAGGCTTCCGGGACACCGCTCTGGAAACACCATATATTTT. It specifies CASRLPGHRSGNTIYF.

The chain couples TRBV28 to TRBJ2-2; 9 positions match TRBD2. The CDR3 consists of 13 residues. V was pared by 4 bases and J by 8 bases, with 2 bases of the junction left unmatched. From germline, CDR1 is MDHEN and CDR2 SYDVKM. This CDR3 is CASSSSGEGELFF. The CDR3 DNA reads as TGTGCCAGCAGTTCTAGCGGGGAGGGGGAGCTGTTTTTT.

V usage is TRBV7-9 and J usage is TRBJ2-5; no reliable D call. This CDR3 has 14 residues. Per the germline V gene, CDR1 is SEHNR and CDR2 is FQNEAQ (reference sequence). Trimming took off 1 base at V and 2 bases at J, with 8 bases between the two ends. CDR3 DNA sequence: TGTGCCAGCAGCTTAGGACGAGGACAAGAGACCCAGTACTTC. It translates to CASSLGRGQETQYF. The full variable domain, its missing parts supplied by reference TRBV7-9 and TRBJ2-5, is DTGVSQNPRHKITKRGQNVTFRCDPISEHNRLYWYRQTLGQGPEFLTYFQNEAQLEKSRLLSDRFSAERPKGSFSTLEIQRTEQGDSAMYLCASSLGRGQETQYFGPGTRLLVL.

The chain couples TRBV11-3 to TRBJ2-3; 9 nucleotides align to TRBD1. The germline gives CDR1 SGHNT, CDR2 YENEEA. The CDR3 is 16 residues long. V trimming: 2 bases; J trimming: 4 bases; junction bases outside the gene matches: 7. For the CDR3, the DNA is TGTGCCAGCAGCTTACGGCTGGGACAGGGTGCAGATACGCAGTATTTT. Translated, it gives CASSLRLGQGADTQYF.

This chain uses TRBV9 with TRBJ2-1; 7 bases are shared with TRBD1. The CDR3 runs to 13 residues. Germline CDR1 is SGDLS and CDR2 is YYNGEE. V trimming: 0 bases; J trimming: 14 bases; junction bases outside the gene matches: 8. The CDR3 protein is CASSVEEQGDKFF. CDR3 bases: TGTGCCAGCAGCGTAGAGGAGCAGGGGGATAAGTTCTTC.

This CDR3 is CASSPRSETEEAFF. CDR3 bases: TGTGCCAGTAGTCCCCGTTCAGAGACAGAAGAAGCTTTCTTT. The V gene is TRBV19, the J gene TRBJ1-1; perhaps TRBD1 as D (5 bases). Trimming took off 5 bases at V and 8 bases at J, with 18 bases between the two ends. Germline CDR1 LNHDA, CDR2 SQIVND (reference sequence). This CDR3 comprises 14 residues.

The rearrangement uses TRBV4-1 and TRBJ2-5, with 9 bases lining up with TRBD1. The CDR3 contains 15 residues. With V trimmed by 4 bases and J by 5 bases, 8 bases remained unmatched. Germline V gives CDR1 MGHRA, CDR2 YSYEKL. The CDR3 spells CASSPQFGQGETQYF. CDR3 nucleotide sequence: TGCGCCAGCAGCCCACAGTTTGGACAGGGGGAGACCCAGTACTTC.